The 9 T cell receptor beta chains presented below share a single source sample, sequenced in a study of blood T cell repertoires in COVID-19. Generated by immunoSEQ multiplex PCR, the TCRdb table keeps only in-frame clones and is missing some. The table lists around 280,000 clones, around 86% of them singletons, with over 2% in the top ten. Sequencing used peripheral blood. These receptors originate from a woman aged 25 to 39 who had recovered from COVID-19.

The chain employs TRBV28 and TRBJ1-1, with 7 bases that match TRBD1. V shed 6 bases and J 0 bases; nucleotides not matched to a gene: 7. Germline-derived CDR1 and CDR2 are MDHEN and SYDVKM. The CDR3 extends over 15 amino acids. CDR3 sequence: CASRPQGTLNTEAFF. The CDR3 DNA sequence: TGTGCCAGCAGGCCACAGGGGACCTTGAACACTGAAGCTTTCTTT.

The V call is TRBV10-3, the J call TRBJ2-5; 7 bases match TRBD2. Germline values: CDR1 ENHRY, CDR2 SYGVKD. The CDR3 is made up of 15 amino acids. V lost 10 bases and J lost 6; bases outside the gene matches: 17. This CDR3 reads CATMDSSGMAKTQYF. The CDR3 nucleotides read TGTGCCACCATGGATTCCAGCGGGATGGCTAAGACCCAGTACTTC.

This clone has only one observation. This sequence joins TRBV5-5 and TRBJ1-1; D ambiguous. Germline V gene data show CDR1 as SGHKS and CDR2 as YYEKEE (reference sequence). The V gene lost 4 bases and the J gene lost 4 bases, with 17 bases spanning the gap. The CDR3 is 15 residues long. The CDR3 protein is CASSLREEAGTEAFF. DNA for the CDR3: TGTGCCAGCAGCCTCCGGGAGGAGGCTGGCACTGAAGCTTTCTTT.

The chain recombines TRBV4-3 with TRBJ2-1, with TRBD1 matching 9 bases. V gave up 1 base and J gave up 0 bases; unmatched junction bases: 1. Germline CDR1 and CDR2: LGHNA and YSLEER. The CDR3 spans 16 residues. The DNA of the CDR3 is TGCGCCAGCAGCCAAGGGGACAGGGTCTCCTACAATGAGCAGTTCTTC. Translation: CASSQGDRVSYNEQFF.

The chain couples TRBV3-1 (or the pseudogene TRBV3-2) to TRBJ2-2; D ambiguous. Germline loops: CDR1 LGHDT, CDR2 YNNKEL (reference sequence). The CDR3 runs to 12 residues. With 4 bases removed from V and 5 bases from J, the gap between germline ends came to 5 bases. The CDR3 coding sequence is TGTGCCAGCAGCCCCTTAACCGGGGAGCTGTTTTTT. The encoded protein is CASSPLTGELFF.

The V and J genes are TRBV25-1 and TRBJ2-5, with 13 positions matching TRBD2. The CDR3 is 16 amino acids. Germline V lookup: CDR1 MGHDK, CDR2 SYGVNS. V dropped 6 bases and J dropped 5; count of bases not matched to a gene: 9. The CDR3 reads CASRYGLAGAGETQYF. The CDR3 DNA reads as TGTGCCAGCAGATACGGACTAGCGGGAGCTGGCGAGACCCAGTACTTC.

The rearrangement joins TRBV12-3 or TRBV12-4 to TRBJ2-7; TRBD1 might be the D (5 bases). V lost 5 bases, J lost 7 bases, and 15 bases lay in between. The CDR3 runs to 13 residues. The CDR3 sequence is CASSPRGAGEQYF. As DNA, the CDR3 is TGTGCCAGCAGTCCTCGCGGAGCAGGGGAGCAGTACTTC.

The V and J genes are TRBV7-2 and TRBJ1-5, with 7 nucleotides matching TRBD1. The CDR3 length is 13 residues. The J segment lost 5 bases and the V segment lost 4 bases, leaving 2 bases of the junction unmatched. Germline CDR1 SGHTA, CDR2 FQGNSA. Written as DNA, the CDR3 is TGTGCCAGCAGCTCGGGACAGTATCAGCCCCAGCATTTT. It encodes CASSSGQYQPQHF. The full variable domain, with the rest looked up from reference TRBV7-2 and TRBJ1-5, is GAGVSQSPSNKVTEKGKDVELRCDPISGHTALYWYRQSLGQGLEFLIYFQGNSAPDKSGLPSDRFSAERTGGSVSTLTIQRTQQEDSAVYLCASSSGQYQPQHFGDGTRLSIL.

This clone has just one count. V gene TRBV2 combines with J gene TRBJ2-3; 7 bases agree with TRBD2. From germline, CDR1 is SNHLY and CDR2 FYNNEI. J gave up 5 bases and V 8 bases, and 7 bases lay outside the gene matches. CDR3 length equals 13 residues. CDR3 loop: CASGGGMRDTQYF. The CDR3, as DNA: TGTGCCAGCGGGGGGGGGATGAGAGATACGCAGTATTTT.